The sample holds one count of the clone carrying this T cell receptor beta chain. As yet, its antigen is unknown. Germline CDR1 is LGHNA and CDR2 is YSLEER. J was trimmed by 1 base and V by 0 bases; bases with no gene match: 5. The CDR3 has 17 residues. This record comes from a study of B cell selection in AIRE deficiency. Study outcomes and limitations: Only about 10% of approximately 3,700 shared Treg sequences were patient-specific; 30% to 40% healthy-specific.

Clones were read by immunoSEQ multiplex PCR, and TCRdb kept only the in-frame ones, dropping some. The table lists 2,500 to 3,500 clones, around 79% of them singletons, with around 3.4% in the top ten. Regulatory T cells were sorted as CD4+CD25hiCD127low/negative. The source is a human donor with AIRE deficiency. The sequenced sample was Tregs sorted from PBMCs. The chain has TRBV4-3 and TRBJ2-3; 9 bases are shared with TRBD2. CDR3 loop: CASSQEIAGVGTDTQYF. The CDR3 nucleotides are TGCGCCAGCAGCCAAGAGATAGCGGGAGTGGGCACAGATACGCAGTATTTT.